This T cell receptor beta chain comes out of a study of blood T cell repertoires in COVID-19. Data came from immunoSEQ multiplex PCR; TCRdb stores just in-frame clones and leaves some out. The sample contains just under 100,000 clones, 70% to 90% of which appear only once. Only one count was recorded for this clone. This CDR3 spans 15 amino acids. With 3 bases clipped from V and 5 bases from J, the junction kept 10 bases outside the gene matches. Germline-derived CDR1 and CDR2 are SGDLS and YYNGEE. Sequences were obtained from peripheral blood. The chain links TRBV9 to TRBJ1-1; 7 bases align to TRBD1. The TCR was taken from a woman aged 60-75 years in a cohort sampled during active or convalescent COVID-19. The CDR3 nucleotides read TGTGCCAGCAGCGGACCGTACAGGGGTGGGACTGAAGCTTTCTTT. This gives the protein CASSGPYRGGTEAFF.